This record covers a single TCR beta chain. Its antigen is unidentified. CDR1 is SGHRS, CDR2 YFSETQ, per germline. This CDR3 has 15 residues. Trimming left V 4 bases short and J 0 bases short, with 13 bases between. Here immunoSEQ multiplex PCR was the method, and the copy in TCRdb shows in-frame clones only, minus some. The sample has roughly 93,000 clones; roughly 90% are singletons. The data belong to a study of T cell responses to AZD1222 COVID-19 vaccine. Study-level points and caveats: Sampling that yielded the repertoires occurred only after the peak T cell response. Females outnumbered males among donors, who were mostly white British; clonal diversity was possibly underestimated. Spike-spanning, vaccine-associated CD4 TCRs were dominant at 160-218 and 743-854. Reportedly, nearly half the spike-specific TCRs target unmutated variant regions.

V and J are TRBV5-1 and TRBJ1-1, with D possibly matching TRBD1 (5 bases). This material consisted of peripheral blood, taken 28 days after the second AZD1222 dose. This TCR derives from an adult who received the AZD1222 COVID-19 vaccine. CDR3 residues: CASSHQGPMNTEAFF. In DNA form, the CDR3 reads TGCGCCAGCAGCCACCAGGGCCCTATGAACACTGAAGCTTTCTTT.